This T cell receptor (beta chain) was obtained from a study of blood T cell repertoires in COVID-19. Study information: The United States, Italy and Spain were the sources of the acute and convalescent COVID-19 samples.

This CDR3 is built from 16 residues. V dropped 2 bases and J dropped 7; count of bases not matched to a gene: 7. Germline-derived CDR1 and CDR2 are LNHDA and SQIVND (reference sequence). One Seattle source followed patients from active infection through their disease course. TCRdb keeps only in-frame clones here, not all; method: immunoSEQ multiplex PCR. The sample lists about 95,000 clones, roughly 76% occurring once. The sequence came from a man at least 80 years old with COVID-19, enrolled during active disease. The rearrangement uses TRBV19 and TRBJ2-2; 10 bases line up with TRBD1. Sequenced sample: peripheral blood. CDR3 in amino acids: CASSIRQGAGGGELFF. CDR3 DNA: TGTGCCAGTAGTATAAGACAGGGGGCCGGTGGCGGGGAGCTGTTTTTT.